Listed here are 6 T cell receptor beta chains from one sample, sequenced in a study of shared clonotypes between healthy human individuals (dated by TCRdb to 2019 to 2021). The library relied on the immunoSEQ multiplex PCR assay. TCRdb retrieved this table from immuneACCESS and kept in-frame rearrangements only. Not all clones are present; in checked studies, unresolved V genes account for under half, and no reason is known for the remainder. The sample table holds about 1.5 million clones, of which approximately 98% were seen once. The ten top clones hold less than 0.55% of the sample. Sequenced sample: naive CD4+ T cells sorted from blood. According to the study, the label for this sample's cell subset or site signals: CD45RA+ positively selected. These receptors all stem from a young man in good health.

The CDR3 DNA sequence: TGTGCCAGCTCACCACGGGGCCGGGGGTCCACTGAAGCTTTCTTT. Protein sequence: CASSPRGRGSTEAFF. J is TRBJ1-1 and V is TRBV18; the D gene is possibly TRBD1 (5 bases). Germline CDR1 is KGHSH and CDR2 is LQKENI. The CDR3 consists of 15 residues. Trimming left V 1 base short and J 4 bases short, with 13 bases between.

The gene calls are TRBV6-5 and TRBJ2-1; unclear D gene. The CDR3 is 14 residues long. Germline V gene data show CDR1 as MNHEY and CDR2 as SVGAGI. Trimming removed 0 bases from V and 6 bases from J, with 9 bases in between. CDR3 amino acids: CASSYSGIGNEQFF. DNA for the CDR3: TGTGCCAGCAGTTACTCGGGTATCGGCAATGAGCAGTTCTTC.

A single count supports this clone. This chain joins TRBV5-5 and TRBJ2-5; weak D call: TRBD1 (5 bases). Trimming took off 3 bases at V and 5 bases at J, with 11 bases between the two ends. The germline gives CDR1 SGHKS, CDR2 YYEKEE (reference sequence). The CDR3 extends over 13 amino acids. The CDR3, as DNA: TGTGCCAGCAGCTCAGGGTGGCGGGAGACCCAGTACTTC. This sequence encodes CASSSGWRETQYF.

The V and J genes are TRBV28 and TRBJ1-5; D possibly corresponds to TRBD1 (5 bases). Trimming took 3 bases from V and 1 from J, leaving 10 bases between them. The CDR3 runs 15 residues. Germline CDR1 and CDR2: MDHEN and SYDVKM. The CDR3 DNA reads TGTGCCAGCAGTTTTTTGGGGGAAAGCAATCAGCCCCAGCATTTT. Translation: CASSFLGESNQPQHF.

This rearrangement joins TRBV2 to TRBJ2-7, with 16 bases matching TRBD2. The germline gives CDR1 SNHLY, CDR2 FYNNEI. The ends lost 2 bases at V and 7 bases at J; junction bases unmatched: 23. The CDR3 is 22 amino acids. The CDR3 region is CASSEWVKGTSGRARNGVEQYF. Here the CDR3 DNA reads TGTGCCAGCAGTGAATGGGTTAAGGGGACTAGCGGGAGGGCACGAAATGGGGTAGAGCAGTACTTC.

This chain connects TRBV7-2 to TRBJ1-2; no clear D. The germline V gene encodes CDR1 SGHTA and CDR2 FQGNSA. Trimming stripped 3 bases from V and 6 bases from J, with 14 bases between. The CDR3 loop spans 14 amino acids. The CDR3 DNA is TGTGCCAGCAGCTTTGGGATGTGGTCGGATGGCTACACCTTC. Its translation is CASSFGMWSDGYTF.